These 2 T cell receptor beta chains came from one sample sequenced in a study of beta chain features in type 1 diabetes (dated by TCRdb to between 2018 and 2020). Library preparation employed the immunoSEQ multiplex PCR assay. The entire isolated RNA was reverse transcribed using the High Capacity cDNA Reverse Transcription Kit, and thus expressed TCRB transcripts were sequenced. TCRdb obtained this table from immuneACCESS and retained in-frame rearrangements with V and J assigned. These tables miss some clones; where compared with another copy, unresolved V genes account for less than half of the shortfall, and the remainder is unexplained. The sample table shows under 450,000 clones, and around 14% are seen once. The biggest ten clones account for roughly 0.036% of the sample. The sample consisted of naive CD4+ T cells from blood. Explained via the paper, the cell subset or site label denotes: true naive CD4+ T cells. Every receptor here comes from a man aged 25 to 40 in good health.

The chain employs TRBV7-2 and TRBJ2-1; no clear D gene. The V end lost 1 base, the J end lost 6 bases, and 13 bases lay between the germline ends. The CDR3 has 15 residues. The germline V gene encodes CDR1 SGHTA and CDR2 FQGNSA. The CDR3 nucleotides are TGTGCCAGCAGCTTAGGCCTAAACCGAGGCAATGAGCAGTTCTTC. Translating it yields CASSLGLNRGNEQFF.

The rearrangement links TRBV5-1 to TRBJ1-1; D remains ambiguous. CDR3 length: 14 amino acids. Germline CDR1 SGHRS, CDR2 YFSETQ. Deletions cut 1 base from V and 3 bases from J, with 10 bases between. The CDR3: CASSLFNGDTEAFF. CDR3 DNA sequence: TGCGCCAGCAGCTTGTTCAATGGGGACACTGAAGCTTTCTTT.